This TCR beta chain was retrieved from a study of brain T cells in children with intractable seizures. The method was immunoSEQ multiplex PCR; TCRdb's version includes in-frame clones alone and lacks a portion of them. The sample has hundreds of thousands of clones, 85% to 95% seen once. Noted time point: blood from clinic visit 5 months post-surgery; TSC patient then seizure free. This material consisted of peripheral blood, taken roughly 5 months after surgery. The sequence came from a boy younger than two with tuberous sclerosis and intractable seizures.

The CDR3 here is CASSPIKRGKNPYEQYF. The CDR3 nucleotides read TGTGCCAGCAGCCCCATTAAGCGGGGGAAGAACCCCTACGAGCAGTACTTC. This chain links TRBV11-2 with TRBJ2-7; 8 bases are a match to TRBD2. V trimming: 5 bases; J trimming: 2 bases; junction bases outside the gene matches: 14. Looked up from germline, CDR1 is SGHAT and CDR2 is FQNNGV. The CDR3 has 17 amino acids.